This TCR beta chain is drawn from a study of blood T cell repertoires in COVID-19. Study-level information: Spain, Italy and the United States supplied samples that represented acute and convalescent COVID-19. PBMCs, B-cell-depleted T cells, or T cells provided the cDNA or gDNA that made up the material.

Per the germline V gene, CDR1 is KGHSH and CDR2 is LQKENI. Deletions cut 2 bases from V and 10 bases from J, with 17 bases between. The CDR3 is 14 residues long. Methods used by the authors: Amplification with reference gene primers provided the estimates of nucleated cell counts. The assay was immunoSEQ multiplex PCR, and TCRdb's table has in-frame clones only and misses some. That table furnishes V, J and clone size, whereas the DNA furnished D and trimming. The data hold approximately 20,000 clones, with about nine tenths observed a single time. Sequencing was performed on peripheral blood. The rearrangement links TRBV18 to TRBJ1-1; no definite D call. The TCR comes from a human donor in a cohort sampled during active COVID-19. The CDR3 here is CASSPSRAPEGAFF. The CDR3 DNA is TGTGCCAGCTCACCATCTCGGGCCCCGGAGGGAGCTTTCTTT.